A single sample is the source of the 26 T cell receptor beta chains below, sequenced in a study of post-analysis software for immune sequencing data. Study outcomes and limitations: There were several TRBV segments more frequent in patients than controls, and TRBV5-6, TRBV5-1 and TRBV20-1 were among them.

Each TCR beta cDNA library carried unique molecular identifiers. TCRdb re-derived calls from the PCR reads in MiXCR, one entry per CDR3 protein. The table lists around 260,000 distinct CDR3 sequences, about 40% of them singletons. Their antigens are not known. The sequencing input was blood. The receptors come from a girl aged 10 to 17 with multiple sclerosis.

This clonotype was observed a handful of times. The chain recombines TRBV27 with TRBJ1-2, with unresolved D. Germline loops: CDR1 MNHEY, CDR2 SMNVEV (reference sequence). V was shortened by 6 bases and J by 4 bases, with 12 bases between the two germline ends. The CDR3 sequence is 13 residues long. CDR3 in amino acids: CASSPGPAYGYTF. CDR3 DNA sequence: TGTGCCAGCAGCCCCGGGCCTGCCTATGGCTACACCTTC.

Concerning this clonotype: The junction departs from germline at one end; a sequencing error may be responsible. The chain couples TRBV2 to TRBJ2-1, with 7 bases identical to TRBD1. The J call may be incorrect, as the DNA end agrees better with TRBJ2-7. The CDR3 sequence is 13 residues long. CDR1 SNHLY and CDR2 FYNNEI come from the germline V gene. The CDR3 region is CTSSGDRYNEQYF. The CDR3 coding sequence is TGTACCAGCAGTGGGGACAGATACAATGAGCAGTACTTC.

Worth noting for this clonotype: A read error may be the cause here, since a much bigger clone is one base away. The chain links TRBV5-5 to TRBJ1-1; TRBD1 might be the D (6 bases). Between the trimmed V and J ends, which lost 4 bases and 3 bases, there was a span of 16 bases. This CDR3 is built from 15 residues. Germline CDR1 and CDR2: SGHKS and YYEKEE (reference sequence). The CDR3: CASSLQGQMDTEAFF. The CDR3 DNA reads as TGTGCCAGCAGCCTCCAGGGACAAATGGACACTGAAGCTTTCTTT.

V is TRBV11-2 and J is TRBJ1-4; TRBD1 might be the D (5 bases). V dropped 5 bases and J dropped 2 bases, with 9 bases sitting between them. CDR1 and CDR2 from the germline V gene are SGHAT and FQNNGV. The CDR3 is 14 residues long. Written as DNA, the CDR3 is TGTGCCAGCAGCATTCGGGGGACTAATGAAAAACTGTTTTTT. Protein: CASSIRGTNEKLFF.

There are many counts of this clonotype. The chain has TRBV10-3 and TRBJ2-3; 12 positions agree with TRBD2. CDR3 length equals 14 residues. Trimming took 11 bases from V and 3 from J; bases not matched to a gene: 6. The germline CDR1 and CDR2 sequences are ENHRY and SYGVKD. CDR3 protein: CAAKTSGGTDTQYF. Written as DNA, the CDR3 is TGTGCCGCCAAGACTAGCGGGGGAACAGATACGCAGTATTTT.

This clonotype was seen many times. The genes are TRBV11-2 and TRBJ1-2, with D unclear. This CDR3 region has 13 residues. CDR1 SGHAT and CDR2 FQNNGV come from the germline V gene. The V end lost 0 bases, the J end lost 3 bases, and 5 bases lay between the germline ends. CDR3 loop: CASSLDSHYGYTF. The CDR3 coding sequence is TGTGCCAGCAGCTTAGACAGCCACTATGGCTACACCTTC. The entire variable domain, with the rest obtained from reference TRBV11-2 and TRBJ1-2, is as follows: EAGVAQSPRYKIIEKRQSVAFWCNPISGHATLYWYQQILGQGPKLLIQFQNNGVVDDSQLPKDRFSAERLKGVDSTLKIQPAKLEDSAVYLCASSLDSHYGYTFGSGTRLTVV.

The chain links TRBV28 to TRBJ2-3; 8 bases map to TRBD2. The CDR3 spans 14 residues. Germline V gives CDR1 MDHEN, CDR2 SYDVKM. The trim removed 7 bases at V and 1 base at J, leaving 4 bases unmatched. CDR3 in amino acids: CASTAGDRTDTQYF. The DNA of the CDR3 is TGTGCCAGCACAGCGGGGGACCGCACAGATACGCAGTATTTT.

The sample holds a few counts of this clonotype. The rearrangement uses TRBV5-1 and TRBJ2-2; 7 bases map to TRBD2. The CDR3 covers 18 residues. CDR1 is SGHRS, CDR2 YFSETQ, per germline. V dropped 10 bases and J dropped 6; count of bases not matched to a gene: 24. DNA of the CDR3: TGCGCCTCGGGGCTCCCCGGCGGTCTGTCGCGGGAGTCCGGGGAGCTGTTTTTT. It yields the protein CASGLPGGLSRESGELFF.

This clonotype was picked up a small number of times. It may be a read error: a sequence one base away is much more abundant. The chain has TRBV7-9 and TRBJ2-1, with TRBD2 identical over 14 bases. V lost 6 bases to trimming and J lost 8 bases; unmatched junction nucleotides: 9. This CDR3 has 16 residues. CDR1 SEHNR and CDR2 FQNEAQ come from the germline V gene (reference sequence). CDR3 sequence reads: CASSYGTSGRGDEQFF. In DNA, the CDR3 is TGTGCCAGCAGTTACGGGACTAGCGGGAGAGGCGATGAGCAGTTCTTC.

Details on this clonotype: Sequence at one end of the junction differs from germline and may be a read error. This chain links TRBV10-3 with TRBJ2-1, with D perhaps assigned TRBD1 or TRBD2 (5 bases each). CDR1 is ENHRY and CDR2 is SYGVKD in the germline V gene. This CDR3 is 14 amino acids long. The CDR3 DNA sequence: TGTGTCATCAGGGCCAACTTTGAGGGCAATGAGCAGTTCTTC. This codes for CVIRANFEGNEQFF.

This chain uses TRBV10-3 with TRBJ2-3, with D maybe TRBD2 (6 bases). From germline, CDR1 is ENHRY and CDR2 SYGVKD. Between the trimmed V and J ends, which lost 6 bases and 1 base, there was a span of 8 bases. The CDR3 is 13 residues long. CDR3 nucleotides: TGTGCCATCAGCGGGAGTGGCACAGATACGCAGTATTTT. Residues: CAISGSGTDTQYF.

This clonotype has a handful of counts. The chain has TRBV7-3 and TRBJ2-2, with D possibly matching TRBD1 (5 bases). V was cut by 3 bases and J by 1 base, with 9 bases left in between. CDR1 and CDR2 (germline): SGHTA, FQGTGA. This CDR3 comprises 15 residues. In nucleotides, the CDR3 is TGTGCCAGCAGCTTGCGGACACAGAACACCGGGGAGCTGTTTTTT. Translation: CASSLRTQNTGELFF.

Comment on this clonotype: A read error may explain this, as a much larger clone is one base away. V usage is TRBV7-2 and J usage is TRBJ2-3; no clear D gene. The CDR3 runs 17 residues. The germline gives CDR1 SGHTA, CDR2 FQGNSA. The V end was cut by 1 base, the J end by 0 bases, with 14 bases between. The chain's CDR3 is CASSLVPRGLSTDTQYF. CDR3 coding DNA: TGTGCCAGCAGCTTAGTTCCTCGAGGCCTGAGCACAGATACGCAGTATTTT.

There are many counts of this clonotype. This chain uses TRBV24-1 with TRBJ2-6; 9 positions match TRBD1. The CDR3 is 19 residues long. Looked up from germline, CDR1 is KGHDR and CDR2 is SFDVKD. J was trimmed by 0 bases and V by 3 bases; bases with no gene match: 8. CDR3 nucleotide sequence: TGTGCCACCAGTGATCCTTACCGGGACAGGGACTCTGGGGCCAACGTCCTGACTTTC. It is translated as CATSDPYRDRDSGANVLTF.

This clonotype has only a few counts. This may be a read error, as it is one base from a much larger clone. The rearrangement links TRBV7-6 to TRBJ2-1, with 8 bases that match TRBD2. CDR3 size: 16 residues. Germline assignment: CDR1 SGHVS and CDR2 FNYEAQ. V gave up 5 bases and J gave up 8 bases; unmatched junction bases: 14. CDR3 sequence reads: CASSQRPSGSRDEQFF. CDR3 DNA: TGTGCCAGCAGCCAGAGGCCCAGCGGGAGTAGGGATGAGCAGTTCTTC.

As to this clonotype: A read error may explain this, as a much larger clone is one base away. This chain uses TRBV12-3 or TRBV12-4 with TRBJ1-2; maybe TRBD1 (5 bases). V was trimmed by 11 bases and J by 1 base, leaving 20 bases between them. The CDR3 has 15 residues. Written as DNA, the CDR3 is TGTGCCTGCACCTCGGAGGTTCAGGGTAACTATGGCTACACCTTC. The encoded protein is CACTSEVQGNYGYTF.

In its sample, this clonotype was seen a few times. At one end the junction does not follow the germline gene, possibly because of a read error. V is TRBV11-3 and J is TRBJ2-1; unclear D gene. CDR1 is SGHNT and CDR2 is YENEEA in the germline V gene. This CDR3 has 13 amino acids. CDR3 nucleotide sequence: TGTGCCAGCAGCAGCTCTAGGTACAATGAGCGGTTCTTC. This encodes CASSSSRYNERFF.

Ten or more counts support this clonotype. The rearrangement links TRBV11-1 to TRBJ2-3, with 8 bases fitting TRBD1. The CDR3 consists of 16 residues. Trimming removed 4 bases from V and 1 base from J; junction bases left unmatched: 7. Germline-derived CDR1 and CDR2 are SGHAT and FQDESV (reference sequence). CDR3 sequence: CASSSEYRGGTDTQYF. The CDR3 bases are TGTGCCAGCAGCTCCGAATACAGGGGGGGCACAGATACGCAGTATTTT.

This clonotype came up a few times. The chain has TRBV20-1 and TRBJ2-3, with D perhaps matching TRBD1 (7 bases). The CDR3 loop spans 15 amino acids. Per the germline V gene, CDR1 is DFQATT and CDR2 is SNEGSKA (reference sequence). The CDR3 sequence is CRGTEGLSQADTQYF. CDR3 sequence (DNA): TGCAGAGGGACAGAGGGACTTTCACAGGCAGATACGCAGTATTTT.

The chain carries TRBV5-1 and TRBJ2-5, with D hard to call. Near its end, the DNA agrees better with TRBJ2-7, so the J call may be wrong. CDR1 is SGHRS and CDR2 is YFSETQ in the germline V gene. The CDR3 sequence is 13 residues long. The DNA for the CDR3 is TGCGCCAGCAGCCCCCCGGACCCCTACGAGCAGTACTTC. Amino acids: CASSPPDPYEQYF.

This clonotype was picked up a small number of times. DNA of the CDR3: TGTGCCAGCAGTGAAAGACGAGCCGGGGCCAACGTCCTGACTTTC. This encodes CASSERRAGANVLTF. The rearrangement links TRBV2 to TRBJ2-6; D unclear. Trimming pared 2 bases from V and 4 bases from J, leaving 9 bases between. The germline V gene encodes CDR1 SNHLY and CDR2 FYNNEI. This CDR3 contains 15 residues. Together with reference TRBV2 and TRBJ2-6, the CDR3 gives the full variable domain: EPEVTQTPSHQVTQMGQEVILRCVPISNHLYFYWYRQILGQKVEFLVSFYNNEISEKSEIFDDQFSVERPDGSNFTLKIRSTKLEDSAMYFCASSERRAGANVLTFGAGSRLTVL.

As regards this clonotype: A read error may account for a junction end that differs from germline. The genes are TRBV6-1 and TRBJ1-5; 7 bases match TRBD1. In germline, CDR1 is MNHNS, CDR2 SASEGT. The CDR3 length is 14 residues. CDR3 nucleotides: TGCGCCAGCAGCTTTGACAGGGCTAATCAGCCCCGGCATTTT. It translates to CASSFDRANQPRHF.

This clonotype was counted many times. The chain links TRBV18 to TRBJ2-1; 8 nucleotides match TRBD2. J lost 6 bases, V lost 2 bases, and 3 bases had no gene match. Per germline, CDR1 KGHSH and CDR2 LQKENI. This CDR3 comprises 14 residues. The CDR3 bases are TGTGCCAGCTCACCAAGGACTAGCCGCAATGAGCAGTTCTTC. It yields the protein CASSPRTSRNEQFF.

The genes are TRBV28 and TRBJ1-5; 7 bases line up with TRBD1. The CDR3 extends over 15 amino acids. With 3 bases clipped from V and 5 bases from J, the junction kept 7 bases outside the gene matches. Germline CDR1 MDHEN, CDR2 SYDVKM. The CDR3 sequence: CASSLLTGNHQPQHF. The CDR3 bases are TGTGCCAGCAGTTTGTTGACAGGGAACCATCAGCCCCAGCATTTT.

About this clonotype itself: The junction does not match germline at one end; this may be a read error. V is TRBV12-3 or TRBV12-4 and J is TRBJ2-3; TRBD2 matches at 9 bases. There are 18 residues in the CDR3. CDR3 in amino acids: CAGSPPGTSRVPGDTQYF. CDR3 DNA: TGTGCCGGCAGCCCCCCCGGGACTAGCAGAGTTCCAGGAGATACGCAGTATTTT.

This clonotype has ten or more counts. The J gene is TRBJ2-1, the V gene TRBV10-3; D gene uncertain. This CDR3 comprises 15 residues. V dropped 3 bases and J dropped 3 bases, with 12 bases sitting between them. From germline, CDR1 is ENHRY and CDR2 SYGVKD. This chain's CDR3 is CAISDFNSSYNEQFF. The CDR3 DNA follows: TGTGCCATCAGTGATTTTAACAGCAGCTACAATGAGCAGTTCTTC.